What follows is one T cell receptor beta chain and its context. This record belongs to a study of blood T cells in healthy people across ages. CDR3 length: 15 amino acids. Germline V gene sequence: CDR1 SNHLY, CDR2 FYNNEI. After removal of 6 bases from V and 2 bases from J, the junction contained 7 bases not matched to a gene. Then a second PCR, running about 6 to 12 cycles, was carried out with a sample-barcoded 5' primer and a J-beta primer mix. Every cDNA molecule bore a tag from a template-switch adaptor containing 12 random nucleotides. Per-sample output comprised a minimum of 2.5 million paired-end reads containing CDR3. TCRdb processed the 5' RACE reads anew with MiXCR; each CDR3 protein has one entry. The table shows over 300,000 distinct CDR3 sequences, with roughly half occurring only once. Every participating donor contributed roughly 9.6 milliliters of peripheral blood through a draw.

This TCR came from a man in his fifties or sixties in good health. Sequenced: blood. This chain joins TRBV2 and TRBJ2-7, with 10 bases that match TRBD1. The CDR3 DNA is TGTGCCAGCAGCTCCGGGACAGGGGCTACCTACGAGCAGTACTTC. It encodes CASSSGTGATYEQYF.